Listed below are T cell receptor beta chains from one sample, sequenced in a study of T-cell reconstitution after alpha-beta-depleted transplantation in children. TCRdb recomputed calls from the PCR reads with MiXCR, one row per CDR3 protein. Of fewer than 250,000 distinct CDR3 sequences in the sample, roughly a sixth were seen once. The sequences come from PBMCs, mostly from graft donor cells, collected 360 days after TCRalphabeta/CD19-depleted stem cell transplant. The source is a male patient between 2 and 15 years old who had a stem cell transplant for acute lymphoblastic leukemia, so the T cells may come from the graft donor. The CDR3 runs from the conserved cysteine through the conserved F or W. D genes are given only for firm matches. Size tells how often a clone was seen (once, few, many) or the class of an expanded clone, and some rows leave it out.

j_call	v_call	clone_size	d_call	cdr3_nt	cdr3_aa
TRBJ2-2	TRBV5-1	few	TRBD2	TGCGCCAGCAGCTCTATAACGGGAGGAGGAACCGGGGAGCTGTTTTTT	CASSSITGGGTGELFF
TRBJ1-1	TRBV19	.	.	TGTGCCACCGCCGTTGGGGGAACTGAAGCTTTCTTT	CATAVGGTEAFF
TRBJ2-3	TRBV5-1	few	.	TGCGCCAGCAGCTTGAACGGACTGCCTGGGGATACGCAGTATTTT	CASSLNGLPGDTQYF
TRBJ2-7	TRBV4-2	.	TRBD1	TGTGCCAGCAGCCAGGCCACAGGGGCCTACGAGCAGTACTTC	CASSQATGAYEQYF
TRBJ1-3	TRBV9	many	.	TGTGCCAGCAGCACCCAATCTGGAAACACCATATATTTT	CASSTQSGNTIYF
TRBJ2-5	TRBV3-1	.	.	TGTGCCAGCAGCCAACAGGGCGCCTCCCCGACCCAGTACTTC	CASSQQGASPTQYF
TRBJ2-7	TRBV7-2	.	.	TGTGCCAGCAGCCTCTTCCGGGGAGCCTACGAGCAGTACTTC	CASSLFRGAYEQYF
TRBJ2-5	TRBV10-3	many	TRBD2	TGTGCCATCAGTCTCGGCGCGCTTACTAGCGGCCAAGAGACCCAGTACTTC	CAISLGALTSGQETQYF
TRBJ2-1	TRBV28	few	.	TGTGCCAGCAGTTTTCTTCGGAACCCCTGGGGAAGCTCCTACAATGAGCAGTTCTTC	CASSFLRNPWGSSYNEQFF
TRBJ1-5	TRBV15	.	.	TGTGCCACCAGCAGGTGGGAAGGCCAGGATCAGCCCCAGCATTTT	CATSRWEGQDQPQHF
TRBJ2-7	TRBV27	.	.	TGTGCCAGCAGTTTATTTACAGGACAAGTTCAGTACTTC	CASSLFTGQVQYF
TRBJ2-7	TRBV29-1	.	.	TGCAGCGTTGAAGACCAGGGGTCCTACGAGCAGTACTTC	CSVEDQGSYEQYF
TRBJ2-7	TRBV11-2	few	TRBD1	TGTGCCAGCAGCTTAGAGGCCCCCATGGGACAGGGTTCCGAGCAGTACTTC	CASSLEAPMGQGSEQYF
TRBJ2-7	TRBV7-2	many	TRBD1	TGTGCCAGCAGCCGACAGGGGGCGGGGGAGCAGTACTTC	CASSRQGAGEQYF
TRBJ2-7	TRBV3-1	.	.	TGTGCCAGCAGCCAAATCTCGGGCTACGAGCAGTACTTC	CASSQISGYEQYF
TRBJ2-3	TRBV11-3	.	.	TGTGCCAGCAGCGGGGGGCAGGATACGCAGTATTTT	CASSGGQDTQYF
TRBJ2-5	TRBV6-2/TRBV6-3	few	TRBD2	TGTGCCAGCAGTTACTGGTATAGCGGGGGACCGTACCAAGAGACCCAGTACTTC	CASSYWYSGGPYQETQYF
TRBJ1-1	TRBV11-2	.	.	TGTGCCAGCAGCACAGACAGACCCACTGAAGCTTTCTTT	CASSTDRPTEAFF
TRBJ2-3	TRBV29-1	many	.	TGCAGCCTTGGCCCTTCGGGCACAGATACGCAGTATTTT	CSLGPSGTDTQYF
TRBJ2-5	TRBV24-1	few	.	TGTGCCACCAGTGAGGGTGGGAGAGGAGAGACCCAGTACTTC	CATSEGGRGETQYF
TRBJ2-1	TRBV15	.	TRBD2	TGTGCCACCAGCATATCCCGCGGGGGAAATGAGCAGTTCTTC	CATSISRGGNEQFF
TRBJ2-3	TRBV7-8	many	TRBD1	TGTGCCAGCAGACCTGACAGGGGCTTGGGAGATACGCAGTATTTT	CASRPDRGLGDTQYF
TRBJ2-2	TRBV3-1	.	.	TGTGCCAGCAGCCGAAGGAACAGGGAGGCCGGGGAGCTGTTTTTT	CASSRRNREAGELFF
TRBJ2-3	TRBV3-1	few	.	TGTGCCAGCAGCCAAGCAGGAAGCCCGCTAGCCTCAGGAGATACGCAGTATTTT	CASSQAGSPLASGDTQYF
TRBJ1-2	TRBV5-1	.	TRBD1	TGCGCCAGCAGCTCAGACAGGGGAGGCTATGGCTACACCTTC	CASSSDRGGYGYTF
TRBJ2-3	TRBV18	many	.	TGTGCCAGCTCACCGCCGGGACGCCAAACAGATACGCAGTATTTT	CASSPPGRQTDTQYF
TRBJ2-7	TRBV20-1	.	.	TGCAGTGCTCGTCCGGGGGTTTCCTACGAGCAGTACTTC	CSARPGVSYEQYF